This TCR beta chain was identified during a study of human T cells and chemical hapten exposure (dated by TCRdb to about 2021). About the full investigation: For sensitization, 2% DPC in acetone was applied to a roughly 2 cm by roughly 2 cm area of upper inner arm skin. Blood was sampled from patients pre-sensitization (week 0) and at 2, 6 and about 24 weeks after DPC sensitization. Throughout the approximately 24-week study period, patients were also given weekly therapeutic DPC doses on the scalp. The libraries were sequenced as a pool, and the TCR yield per sample differed mostly because of small variations in library volumes within the pool. Most of the patients in the cohort were female, and the cohort covered alopecia areata with under or over 50% scalp involvement, alopecia totalis and alopecia universalis. About 28 alopecia patients gave blood for TCR sequencing at one to four time points (pre-sensitization, 2, 6 and 24 weeks). Patch testing was performed on the upper back with Finn chambers containing 0.01% DPC, and the patch tests were scored after 6 days according to International Contact Dermatitis Research Group standards. In alopecia patients, the study followed how the peripheral blood TCR repertoire changed in vivo over primary and secondary sensitization to diphenylcyclopropenone (DPC), a hapten. Study-wide conclusions, independent of this receptor: Repeated subsampling changed both the strength of the expansion versus patch-test correlation and the threshold at which the correlation became significant. Patch test score correlated positively with the number of PT1 expanded TCRs, reaching significance at thresholds 8, 16 and 32 but not at 4. Because all patients had alopecia, a presumed autoimmune disease, the immune response of the patients might differ from that of healthy individuals. Significantly more large CDR3 similarity clusters were formed by expanded TCRs than by pre-sensitization or healthy control sets, consistent with antigen-driven responses. The number of TCRs above 1 in 1000 frequency did not change with DPC sensitization; there was no evidence of global repertoire structure alterations.

The trim is 4 bases for V and 8 bases for J, with a gap of 14 bases between the germline ends. Reading the germline V gene gives CDR1 KGHDR and CDR2 SFDVKD. The CDR3 has 14 amino acids, counting the end cysteine and phenylalanine. Of all the DNA, just the CDR3 is kept, 42 bases in frame from base 1. Library preparation was by RACE. TCRdb names NextSeq 500 as the instrument used. During library preparation, unique molecular identifiers were attached to individual cDNA molecules so that TCRs could be counted quantitatively and reproducibly. Both TCR alpha and TCR beta chains were sequenced from each blood RNA sample. The authors' analysis ran thus. Samples had a median of roughly 98,000 TCRs, with a range from 23,224 to 690,600. V, J and CDR3 annotation of the TCR reads was performed with the Decombinator software suite. For the PS versus PT1 abundance plots, all samples were subsampled to the same number of TCRs (28,000). Expanded TCRs were defined as absent before sensitization and observed at least eight times at the 2-week time point. The public reads were quality trimmed at Q25 with fastp and then assembled into clones with MiXCR by TCRdb, keeping productive beta chains. Duplicate CDR3 protein sequences are folded into a single record with the most common DNA and genes. TCRdb's processing, not the study's, gives the V and J calls here. This sample comprises roughly 380,000 distinct CDR3 sequences, approximately 5.1% of them detected only once. Around 2.6% of the sample is held by the ten biggest clonotypes.

The sample's time point label is to be understood as: pre-sensitization, week 0. The treatment or condition label for this specimen denotes: therapeutic diphenylcyclopropenone sensitization with weekly scalp DPC. At every patch-test visit, the blood draw took place before the patch test was put on. Patients were considered eligible if aged 18 to 70, diagnosed with alopecia and deemed suitable for DPC therapy, and patients were excluded if pregnant. Total RNA was extracted from unfractionated whole blood collected in Tempus Blood RNA tubes. To note about this clonotype: The specificity of this receptor is unknown. No base quality values were provided; no much bigger clone lies one nucleotide off.

The sequence is built from TRBV24-1 and TRBJ2-1, with an unclear D gene assignment. The sequence was obtained from a woman aged 45-65 years with alopecia areata. Some clones in this sample may be carry-over from other donors' samples. The specimen comprised whole blood, sampled in connection with sensitization to the hapten diphenylcyclopropenone (DPC). DNA sequence: TGTGCCACCAGTGAACGGGCTACCAGCGATGAGCAGTTCTTC. The resulting protein is CATSERATSDEQFF.